This T cell receptor (beta chain) came from a study of blood T cell repertoires in COVID-19. Study summary: Researchers got acute and convalescent COVID-19 samples from the United States, Italy and Spain. Sources were T cells, B-cell-depleted T cells, or PBMCs; the material itself was cDNA or gDNA.

This CDR3 has 13 residues. Per germline, CDR1 SGHNT and CDR2 YYREEE (reference sequence). V was cut by 2 bases and J by 5 bases, with 10 bases left in between. TCRdb's copy holds only in-frame clones and misses some; the assay was immunoSEQ multiplex PCR. The data hold tens of thousands of clones, with about 82% observed a single time. The sequence derives from a man aged 50-59 years with active COVID-19. Input material: peripheral blood. This rearrangement joins TRBV5-4 to TRBJ1-1; no definite D call. For the CDR3, the DNA is TGTGCCAGCAGCTTCAACCGAGGAACTGAAGCTTTCTTT. Encoded protein: CASSFNRGTEAFF. The variable domain in full, completed from reference TRBV5-4 and TRBJ1-1, reads ETGVTQSPTHLIKTRGQQVTLRCSSQSGHNTVSWYQQALGQGPQFIFQYYREEENGRGNFPPRFSGLQFPNYSSELNVNALELDDSALYLCASSFNRGTEAFFGQGTRLTVV.